Following are 14 T cell receptor beta chains from one sample sequenced in a study of tumor-infiltrating lymphocytes in primary liver carcinoma. Starting from 500 ng of total RNA, TCR beta cDNA was produced with a primer in the constant region. It was through three nested multiplex PCR rounds of slightly modified ARM-PCR that TCR beta libraries arose. TRBV1-TRBV30 forward primers paired with a C-beta reverse primer were used in the first two PCR rounds, which ran roughly 9 cycles each. A single record per CDR3 protein comes from TCRdb applying MiXCR to the multiplex PCR reads. This table holds 310,000 or so distinct CDR3 sequences, around three fifths found once. Researchers drew blood RNA from unsorted whole blood and extracted germline DNA as well. The sample taken for sequencing was peripheral blood. These receptors all come from a woman aged 25 to 39 with primary liver carcinoma and hepatitis B virus infection.

V is TRBV6-5 and J is TRBJ1-5; the D gene is possibly TRBD1 (5 bases). There are 15 residues in the CDR3. Trimming shortened V by 6 bases and J by 0 bases, and 12 bases separated the two germline ends. Germline V gene lookup returns CDR1 MNHEY and CDR2 SVGAGI. The CDR3 sequence is CASRFDRYSNQPQHF. The DNA of the CDR3 is TGTGCCAGCAGGTTTGACAGATATAGCAATCAGCCCCAGCATTTT.

The genes are TRBV7-9 and TRBJ2-1; a weak D match, TRBD1 (6 bases). Trimming stripped 4 bases from V and 0 bases from J, with 10 bases between. CDR1 SEHNR and CDR2 FQNEAQ come from the germline V gene (reference sequence). The CDR3 is made up of 15 amino acids. CDR3 nucleotides: TGTGCCAGCAGCTCAACAGGGATCTCCTACAATGAGCAGTTCTTC. Its translation is CASSSTGISYNEQFF.

About this clonotype: One end of the junction does not line up with germline, which may come from a read error. The chain uses TRBV4-1 and TRBJ1-5; weak D call: TRBD1 (5 bases). The CDR3 extends over 14 amino acids. CDR1 is MGHRA, CDR2 YSYEKL, per germline. CDR3 loop: CTSDSRTNRQPQHF. CDR3 bases: TGCACCAGCGACTCACGGACAAATAGACAGCCCCAGCATTTT.

This clonotype has only a few counts. This sequence joins TRBV10-3 and TRBJ2-3; 7 bases fit TRBD2. CDR3 length equals 16 residues. Trimming at V came to 6 bases and at J to 0 bases, leaving 9 bases not matched to a gene. Germline V gene lookup returns CDR1 ENHRY and CDR2 SYGVKD. The CDR3 DNA reads TGTGCCATCAGGACTTTTGGACTAGGAAGCACAGATACGCAGTATTTT. Translation: CAIRTFGLGSTDTQYF.

As to this clonotype: Here the CDR3 omits its conserved ending phenylalanine or tryptophan, so a read error is the likely source. CDR3 DNA sequence: TGTGCCAACAGCTTATTAGCGGGAGGTCCCCAAGAGACCCAGTACATC. Translation: CANSLLAGGPQETQYI. This sequence joins TRBV11-2 and TRBJ2-5; 10 bases align to TRBD2. From germline, CDR1 is SGHAT and CDR2 FQNNGV. CDR3 size: 16 residues.

This clonotype has at least ten counts. The chain joins TRBV11-2 to TRBJ1-2; a weak D match, TRBD1 (6 bases). Germline assignment: CDR1 SGHAT and CDR2 FQNNGV. The CDR3 is made up of 13 amino acids. Trimming pared 3 bases from V and 8 bases from J, leaving 13 bases between. CDR3 DNA sequence: TGTGCCAGCAGCTTTCCATTAGGGGGGGGCTACACCTTC. Protein: CASSFPLGGGYTF. Full variable domain (remainder filled in from reference TRBV11-2 and TRBJ1-2): EAGVAQSPRYKIIEKRQSVAFWCNPISGHATLYWYQQILGQGPKLLIQFQNNGVVDDSQLPKDRFSAERLKGVDSTLKIQPAKLEDSAVYLCASSFPLGGGYTFGSGTRLTVV.

With respect to this clonotype: At one boundary the junction diverges from the germline segment, which might be a read error. The rearrangement links TRBV29-1 to TRBJ2-5, with 10 bases identical to TRBD1. Germline-derived CDR1 and CDR2 are SQVTM and ANQGSEA. The CDR3 covers 14 residues. The CDR3 reads CSAEDRGQGKTQYF. CDR3 coding DNA: TGCAGCGCTGAAGATCGGGGACAGGGGAAGACCCAGTACTTC.

Only a few counts were recorded for this clonotype. The chain is built from TRBV29-1 and TRBJ1-4; D might be TRBD1 (5 bases). The germline V gene has CDR1 SQVTM and CDR2 ANQGSEA. V gave up 6 bases and J gave up 3 bases, with 11 bases separating them. This CDR3 contains 13 residues. The CDR3 DNA sequence: TGCAGCGTAATGTCAGGGTCTAATGAAAAACTGTTTTTT. Translating gives CSVMSGSNEKLFF.

This clonotype came up many times. CDR3 in DNA: TGTGCCAGCAGTTATGGACCCCTGAACACTGAAGCTTTCTTT. It yields the protein CASSYGPLNTEAFF. The V call is TRBV6-5, the J call TRBJ1-1; unclear D gene. CDR3 length: 14 amino acids. From germline, CDR1 is MNHEY and CDR2 SVGAGI. The ends were cut back, 3 bases at V and 0 bases at J, with 8 bases in the middle.

This clonotype was counted between two and nine times. The chain links TRBV12-3 or TRBV12-4 to TRBJ2-7; 9 positions match TRBD1. J lost 4 bases, V lost 2 bases, and 9 bases had no gene match. The length of the CDR3 is 16 residues. CDR3 amino acids: CASSLSQGQGQYEQYF. The CDR3 DNA reads as TGTGCCAGCAGTTTAAGCCAGGGACAGGGTCAGTACGAGCAGTACTTC.

The CDR3 bases are TGTGCTAGTCGAAACGACAGGGTTGAATCTAACTATGGCTACACCTTC. Amino acid sequence: CASRNDRVESNYGYTF. This chain uses TRBV12-5 with TRBJ1-2; TRBD1 agrees at 7 bases. This CDR3 region has 16 residues. Looked up from germline, CDR1 is LGHNT and CDR2 is FRNRAP. Losses at the gene ends were 8 bases for V and 0 bases for J; bases not matched to a gene: 12.

This clonotype was found a few times. The chain uses TRBV4-2 and TRBJ2-2; 9 nucleotides agree with TRBD2. Looked up from germline, CDR1 is LGHNA and CDR2 is YNFKEQ. The CDR3 consists of 17 residues. V lost 1 base to trimming and J lost 7 bases; unmatched junction nucleotides: 10. The DNA for the CDR3 is TGTGCCAGCAGCCAAGGGGCAGTAGCGGGAGTTGGCGGGGAGCTGTTTTTT. Its protein is CASSQGAVAGVGGELFF.

The V and J genes are TRBV7-9 and TRBJ2-3; D not resolved. Germline CDR1 SEHNR, CDR2 FQNEAQ (reference sequence). This CDR3 is built from 17 residues. V lost 1 base, J lost 0 bases, and 14 bases lay in between. The CDR3: CASSLGPVWGSTDTQYF. The CDR3 nucleotides read TGTGCCAGCAGCTTAGGGCCCGTCTGGGGAAGCACAGATACGCAGTATTTT.

The V call is TRBV2, the J call TRBJ1-6, with 7 bases lining up with TRBD1. The V gene's germline CDR1 is SNHLY and CDR2 FYNNEI. This CDR3 is 15 amino acids long. The junction had 7 bases not matched to a gene; V was cut back by 5 bases and J by 6 bases. CDR3 loop: CASSRQGAGNSPLHF. In DNA form, the CDR3 reads TGTGCCAGCAGTAGACAGGGTGCGGGTAATTCACCCCTCCACTTT.